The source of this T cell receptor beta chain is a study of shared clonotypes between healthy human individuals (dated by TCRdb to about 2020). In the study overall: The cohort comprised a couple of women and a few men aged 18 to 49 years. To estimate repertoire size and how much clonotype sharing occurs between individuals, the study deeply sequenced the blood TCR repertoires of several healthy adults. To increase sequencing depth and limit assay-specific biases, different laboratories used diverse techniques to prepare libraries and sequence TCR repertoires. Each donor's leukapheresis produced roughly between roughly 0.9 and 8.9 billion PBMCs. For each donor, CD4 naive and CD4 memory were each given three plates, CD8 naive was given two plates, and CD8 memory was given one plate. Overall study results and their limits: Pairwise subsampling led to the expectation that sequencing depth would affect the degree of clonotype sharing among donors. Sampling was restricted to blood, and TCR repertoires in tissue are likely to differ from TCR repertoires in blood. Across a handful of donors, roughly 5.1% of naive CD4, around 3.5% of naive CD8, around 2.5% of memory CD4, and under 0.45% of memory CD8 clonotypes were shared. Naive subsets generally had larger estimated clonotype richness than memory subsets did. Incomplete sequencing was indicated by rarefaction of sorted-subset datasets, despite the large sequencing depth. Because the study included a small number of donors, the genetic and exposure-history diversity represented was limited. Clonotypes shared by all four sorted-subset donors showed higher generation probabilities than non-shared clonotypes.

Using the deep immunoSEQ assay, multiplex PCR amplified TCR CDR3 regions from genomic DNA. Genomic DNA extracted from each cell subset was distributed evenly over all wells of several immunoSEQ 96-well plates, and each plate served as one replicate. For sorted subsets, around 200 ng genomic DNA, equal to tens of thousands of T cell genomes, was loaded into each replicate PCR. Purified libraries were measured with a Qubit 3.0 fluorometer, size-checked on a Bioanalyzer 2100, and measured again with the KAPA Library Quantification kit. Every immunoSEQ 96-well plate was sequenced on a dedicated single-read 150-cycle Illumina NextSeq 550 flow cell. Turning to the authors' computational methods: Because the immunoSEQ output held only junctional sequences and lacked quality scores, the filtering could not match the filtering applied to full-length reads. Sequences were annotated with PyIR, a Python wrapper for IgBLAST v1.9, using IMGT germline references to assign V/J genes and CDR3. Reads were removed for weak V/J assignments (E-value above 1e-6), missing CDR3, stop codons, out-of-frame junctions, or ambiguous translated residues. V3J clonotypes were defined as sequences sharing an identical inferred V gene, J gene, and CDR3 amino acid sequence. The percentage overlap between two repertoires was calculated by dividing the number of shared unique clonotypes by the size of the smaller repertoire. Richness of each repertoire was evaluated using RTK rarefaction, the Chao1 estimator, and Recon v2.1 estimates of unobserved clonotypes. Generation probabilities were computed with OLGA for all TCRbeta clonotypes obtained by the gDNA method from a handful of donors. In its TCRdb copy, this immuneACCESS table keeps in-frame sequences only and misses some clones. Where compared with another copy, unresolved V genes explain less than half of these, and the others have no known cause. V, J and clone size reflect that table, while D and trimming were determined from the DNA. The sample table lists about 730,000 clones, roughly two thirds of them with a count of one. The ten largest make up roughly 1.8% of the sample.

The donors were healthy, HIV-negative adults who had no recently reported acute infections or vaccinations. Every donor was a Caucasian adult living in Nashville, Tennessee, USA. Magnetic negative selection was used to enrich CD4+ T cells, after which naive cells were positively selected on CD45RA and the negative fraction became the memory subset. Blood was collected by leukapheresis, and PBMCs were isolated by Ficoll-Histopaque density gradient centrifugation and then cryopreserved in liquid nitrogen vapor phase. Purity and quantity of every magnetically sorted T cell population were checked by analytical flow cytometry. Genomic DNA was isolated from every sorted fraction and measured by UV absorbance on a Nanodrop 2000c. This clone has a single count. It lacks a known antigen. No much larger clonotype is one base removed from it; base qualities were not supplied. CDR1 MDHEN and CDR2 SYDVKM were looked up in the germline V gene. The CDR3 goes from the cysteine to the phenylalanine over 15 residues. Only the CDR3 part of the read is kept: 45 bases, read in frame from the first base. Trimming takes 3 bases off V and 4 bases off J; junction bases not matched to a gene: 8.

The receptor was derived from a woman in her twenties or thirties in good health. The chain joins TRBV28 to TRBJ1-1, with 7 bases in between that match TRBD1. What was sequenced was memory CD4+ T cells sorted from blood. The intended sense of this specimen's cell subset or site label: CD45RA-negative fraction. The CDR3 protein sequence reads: CASSFSGTAATEAFF. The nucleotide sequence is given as TGTGCCAGCAGTTTTTCAGGGACAGCCGCCACTGAAGCTTTCTTT.